Listed here are 26 T cell receptor beta chains from one sample, sequenced in a study of blood T cell repertoires in COVID-19. Libraries were prepared by immunoSEQ multiplex PCR; TCRdb keeps only in-frame clonotypes and omits some of them. The sample holds roughly 140,000 clones, approximately 86% seen once. The sequencing input was peripheral blood. The source is a woman aged 55 to 70 with active or convalescent COVID-19.

This clone was counted only a few times. V gene TRBV6-5 combines with J gene TRBJ2-1; 9 bases map to TRBD2. The germline CDR1 and CDR2 sequences are MNHEY and SVGAGI. Trimming cost V 4 bases and J 9 bases; bases outside gene matches: 13. The length of the CDR3 is 16 residues. Here the CDR3 DNA reads TGTGCCAGCAGTTCACTGAGAGCGGGGGGCATGGGTGAGCAGTTCTTC. It is translated as CASSSLRAGGMGEQFF.

Written as DNA, the CDR3 is TGTGCCAGCAGCCAAGAACCAGGGGGCGTAAATTCACCCCTCCACTTT. Translated, it gives CASSQEPGGVNSPLHF. The V call is TRBV3-1 (or the pseudogene TRBV3-2), the J call TRBJ1-6; 8 bases align to TRBD1. This CDR3 has 16 amino acids. The trim removed 0 bases at V and 7 bases at J, leaving 5 bases unmatched. In germline, CDR1 is LGHDT, CDR2 YNNKEL (reference sequence).

The genes are TRBV6-4 and TRBJ2-2; tentatively, D is TRBD2 (5 bases). The CDR3 extends over 15 amino acids. Germline V gene data show CDR1 as MRHNA and CDR2 as SNTAGT. V lost 3 bases and J lost 4, with 12 bases in between. CDR3 sequence (DNA): TGTGCCAGCAGTGAACGGACTGAACCCACCGGGGAGCTGTTTTTT. It codes for CASSERTEPTGELFF.

This clone occurred a few times. The V call is TRBV2, the J call TRBJ1-1; D remains ambiguous. The germline V gene encodes CDR1 SNHLY and CDR2 FYNNEI. Trimming cost V 0 bases and J 1 base, with 6 bases left between them. This CDR3 spans 14 amino acids. The CDR3, as DNA: TGTGCCAGCAGTGAAGCGCACAAGAACACTGAAGCTTTCTTT. It specifies CASSEAHKNTEAFF.

The table lists this clone with a count of one. This chain joins TRBV9 and TRBJ1-2, with D possibly being TRBD1 (6 bases). The V gene lost 0 bases and the J gene lost 0 bases, with 15 bases spanning the gap. CDR1 is SGDLS and CDR2 is YYNGEE in the germline V gene. This CDR3 has 17 amino acids. CDR3 sequence reads: CASSVDAGVVTNYGYTF. The CDR3 DNA reads as TGTGCCAGCAGCGTAGATGCAGGGGTAGTGACTAACTATGGCTACACCTTC.

The genes are TRBV7-2 and TRBJ2-1; the match to TRBD2 covers 8 bases. The CDR3 contains 16 residues. The ends lost 8 bases at V and 1 base at J; junction bases unmatched: 10. Germline CDR1 and CDR2: SGHTA and FQGNSA. CDR3 in DNA: TGTGCCAGCCGGGCCAGCGGGGGAGGTTCCTACAATGAGCAGTTCTTC. Translated: CASRASGGGSYNEQFF. Using reference TRBV7-2 and TRBJ2-1 for the parts outside the CDR3, the full variable domain is GAGVSQSPSNKVTEKGKDVELRCDPISGHTALYWYRQSLGQGLEFLIYFQGNSAPDKSGLPSDRFSAERTGGSVSTLTIQRTQQEDSAVYLCASRASGGGSYNEQFFGPGTRLTVL.

The chain carries TRBV19 and TRBJ1-4, with D unresolved. CDR3 length: 15 amino acids. Germline V gene sequence: CDR1 LNHDA, CDR2 SQIVND (reference sequence). V was trimmed by 4 bases and J by 0 bases, leaving 9 bases between them. The CDR3 spells CASSSPSATNEKLFF. DNA of the CDR3: TGTGCCAGTAGTAGCCCGTCAGCAACTAATGAAAAACTGTTTTTT. Supplemented by reference TRBV19 and TRBJ1-4, the full variable domain reads DGGITQSPKYLFRKEGQNVTLSCEQNLNHDAMYWYRQDPGQGLRLIYYSQIVNDFQKGDIAEGYSVSREKKESFPLTVTSAQKNPTAFYLCASSSPSATNEKLFFGSGTQLSVL.

The rearrangement joins TRBV28 to TRBJ1-4, with 8 positions matching TRBD1. The CDR3 is 13 residues long. After removal of 6 bases from V and 7 bases from J, the junction contained 4 bases not matched to a gene. Germline CDR1 reads MDHEN; CDR2 reads SYDVKM. The chain's CDR3 is CASSRDRREKLFF. CDR3 bases: TGTGCCAGCAGCCGGGACAGGCGTGAAAAACTGTTTTTT.

The V gene is TRBV6-6, the J gene TRBJ1-5; TRBD1 matches at 7 bases. V dropped 5 bases and J dropped 0; count of bases not matched to a gene: 4. The germline CDR1 and CDR2 sequences are MNHNY and SVGAGI (reference sequence). This CDR3 has 15 residues. The CDR3 nucleotides read TGTGCCAGCAGTCTACAGGGGAATAGCAATCAGCCCCAGCATTTT. Amino acid sequence: CASSLQGNSNQPQHF.

The CDR3 protein is CASSQEMGGNQPQHF. The CDR3 nucleotides are TGCGCCAGCAGCCAAGAAATGGGAGGGAATCAGCCCCAGCATTTT. The chain recombines TRBV4-3 with TRBJ1-5; D remains ambiguous. The CDR3 is made up of 15 amino acids. Trimming left V 0 bases short and J 4 bases short, with 10 bases between. Germline lookup yields CDR1 LGHNA and CDR2 YSLEER.

J is TRBJ1-2 and V is TRBV7-2, with 9 bases matching TRBD1. This CDR3 has 19 amino acids. The ends lost 4 bases at V and 3 bases at J; junction bases unmatched: 18. Germline V gene lookup returns CDR1 SGHTA and CDR2 FQGNSA. The CDR3 DNA reads TGTGCCAGCAGCTCAATAATAGGGGGACAGGGAAGCTCTTACTATGGCTACACCTTC. Encoded protein: CASSSIIGGQGSSYYGYTF.

This chain joins TRBV30 and TRBJ2-1; 10 bases fit TRBD1. Germline CDR1 and CDR2: GTSNPN and SVGIG (reference sequence). The CDR3 spans 13 residues. DNA for the CDR3: TGTGCGTTCCAACGGGACAGGGGCAATGAGCAGTTCTTC. Its protein is CAFQRDRGNEQFF.

V is TRBV30 and J is TRBJ1-5; TRBD1 aligns across 7 bases. V lost 4 bases, J lost 5 bases, and 8 bases stayed unmatched. The CDR3 totals 14 residues. The germline CDR1 and CDR2 sequences are GTSNPN and SVGIG (reference sequence). The CDR3 DNA sequence: TGTGCCTGGACCCCTAACAGGGGACATCAGCCCCAGCATTTT. Encoded protein: CAWTPNRGHQPQHF.

The gene calls are TRBV7-2 and TRBJ2-7, with D possibly matching TRBD2 (5 bases). V was pared by 5 bases and J by 2 bases, with 19 bases between. The CDR3 consists of 16 residues. Germline V gene lookup returns CDR1 SGHTA and CDR2 FQGNSA. CDR3 region: CASSSIIRLAPYEQYF. CDR3 in DNA: TGTGCCAGCAGCAGTATTATCCGGCTAGCTCCCTACGAGCAGTACTTC.

The chain links TRBV3-1 (or the pseudogene TRBV3-2) to TRBJ1-6; 11 bases line up with TRBD1. The V and J ends lost 5 bases and 9 bases, in that order; junction bases with no gene match: 6. Germline lookup yields CDR1 LGHDT and CDR2 YNNKEL (reference sequence). There are 15 residues in the CDR3. CDR3 loop: CASSGWGTGGSPLHF. The CDR3 DNA reads as TGTGCCAGCAGCGGTTGGGGGACAGGGGGTTCACCCCTCCACTTT.

The chain has TRBV9 and TRBJ2-1; weak D call: TRBD1 (5 bases). This CDR3 is 13 amino acids long. V was shortened by 4 bases and J by 4 bases, with 9 bases between the two germline ends. Per germline, CDR1 SGDLS and CDR2 YYNGEE. The CDR3 DNA reads TGTGCCAGCAGCCCCGGACATTACAATGAGCAGTTCTTC. It codes for CASSPGHYNEQFF.

V usage is TRBV5-6 and J usage is TRBJ1-6; a weak D match, TRBD1 (6 bases). Germline assignment: CDR1 SGHDT and CDR2 YYEEEE. V lost 2 bases and J 7 bases, leaving 19 bases between the germline ends. CDR3 length equals 17 residues. This chain's CDR3 is CASSLSGQSQTNSPLHF. For the CDR3, the DNA is TGTGCCAGCAGCTTATCAGGACAGTCCCAAACCAATTCACCCCTCCACTTT.

The V call is TRBV4-1, the J call TRBJ2-3; the D gene is possibly TRBD2 (6 bases). From germline, CDR1 is MGHRA and CDR2 YSYEKL. Trimming removed 1 base from V and 4 bases from J, with 15 bases in between. The CDR3 length is 16 residues. The CDR3 is CASSQGRLGDADTQYF. In DNA, the CDR3 is TGCGCCAGCAGCCAAGGGAGACTAGGGGATGCAGATACGCAGTATTTT.

This chain joins TRBV2 and TRBJ1-1; D uncertain. Trimming left V 4 bases short and J 6 bases short, with 6 bases between. Germline V gene lookup returns CDR1 SNHLY and CDR2 FYNNEI. CDR3 length equals 11 residues. DNA of the CDR3: TGTGCCAGCAGTGGGCAAGCTGAAGCTTTCTTT. Residues: CASSGQAEAFF.

The V gene is TRBV2, the J gene TRBJ2-7, with 9 bases lining up with TRBD1. This CDR3 has 15 amino acids. Trimming removed 4 bases from V and 4 bases from J; junction bases left unmatched: 8. Germline V lookup: CDR1 SNHLY, CDR2 FYNNEI. CDR3 bases: TGTGCCAGCAGTGCTACCGGGACAGGGATGTACGAGCAGTACTTC. Translated: CASSATGTGMYEQYF.

V usage is TRBV11-2 and J usage is TRBJ1-2; D ambiguous. The length of the CDR3 is 12 residues. Germline V CDR1 and CDR2: SGHAT, FQNNGV. V lost 3 bases and J 7 bases, leaving 9 bases between the germline ends. The CDR3, as DNA: TGTGCCAGCAGCTTGATGGCGGGTGGCTACACCTTC. This sequence encodes CASSLMAGGYTF.

The chain has TRBV7-3 and TRBJ2-5, with 7 bases matching TRBD2. J lost 2 bases, V lost 2 bases, and 11 bases had no gene match. CDR1 is SGHTA and CDR2 is FQGTGA in the germline V gene. The CDR3 is made up of 17 amino acids. The CDR3 nucleotides are TGTGCCAGCAGCTTAGGGGCCCGGGCTAGCGGACAAGAGACCCAGTACTTC. As protein: CASSLGARASGQETQYF.

The chain joins TRBV30 to TRBJ1-1; 11 nucleotides line up with TRBD1. Trimming at V came to 3 bases and at J to 3 bases, leaving 9 bases not matched to a gene. The CDR3 runs to 16 residues. Germline lookup yields CDR1 GTSNPN and CDR2 SVGIG (reference sequence). The CDR3 nucleotides read TGTGCCTGGAGGAAAATAAGGACAGGGGGCGACACTGAAGCTTTCTTT. It yields the protein CAWRKIRTGGDTEAFF.

The J gene is TRBJ2-3, the V gene TRBV11-3; the match to TRBD1 covers 7 bases. Germline CDR1 is SGHNT and CDR2 is YENEEA. The length of the CDR3 is 14 residues. With 4 bases clipped from V and 4 bases from J, the junction kept 5 bases outside the gene matches. The DNA of the CDR3 is TGTGCCAGCAGCTCCCGACAGGGATCAGATACGCAGTATTTT. It is translated as CASSSRQGSDTQYF. Full variable domain (remainder filled in from reference TRBV11-3 and TRBJ2-3): EAGVVQSPRYKIIEKKQPVAFWCNPISGHNTLYWYLQNLGQGPELLIRYENEEAVDDSQLPKDRFSAERLKGVDSTLKIQPAELGDSAVYLCASSSRQGSDTQYFGPGTRLTVL.

J is TRBJ2-1 and V is TRBV6-2 or TRBV6-3, with TRBD1 matching over 9 bases. CDR3 length equals 18 residues. The ends lost 3 bases at V and 5 bases at J; junction bases unmatched: 14. CDR1 and CDR2 (germline): MNHEY, SVGEGT. The CDR3 spells CASSYPLSRQGVDNEQFF. CDR3 in DNA: TGTGCCAGCAGTTATCCCTTAAGTCGACAGGGGGTTGACAATGAGCAGTTCTTC.

V is TRBV6-1 and J is TRBJ1-5, with D possibly matching TRBD1 (5 bases). Germline assignment: CDR1 MNHNS and CDR2 SASEGT. The V end lost 4 bases, the J end lost 0 bases, and 19 bases lay between the germline ends. The CDR3 has 18 amino acids. The DNA for the CDR3 is TGTGCCAGCAGTGCGAAGGGGCCTAATACGCATAGCAATCAGCCCCAGCATTTT. Translating it yields CASSAKGPNTHSNQPQHF.